This entry lists 9 T cell receptor beta chains sequenced from one sample in a study of cytomegalovirus exposure and HLA in healthy donors. Both 60 Vbeta primers and 13 Jbeta primers went into the PCR. Data came from immunoSEQ multiplex PCR; TCRdb stores just in-frame clones and leaves some out. The sample carries 150,000 to 200,000 clones, roughly a tenth recorded once. Specimen: PBMCs. These receptors came from a woman aged 30 to 39 in good health and CMV-seropositive.

The chain uses TRBV5-4 and TRBJ2-7; 9 nucleotides agree with TRBD2. This CDR3 comprises 14 residues. V shed 1 base and J 6 bases; nucleotides not matched to a gene: 5. Per the germline V gene, CDR1 is SGHNT and CDR2 is YYREEE (reference sequence). The CDR3 DNA follows: TGTGCCAGCAGCTTGAAGGCGGGAGGGCGCGAGCAGTACTTC. Protein product: CASSLKAGGREQYF.

The chain links TRBV5-4 to TRBJ1-2; 7 positions agree with TRBD1. This CDR3 is built from 13 residues. The V and J ends lost 4 bases and 8 bases, in that order; junction bases with no gene match: 8. In germline, CDR1 is SGHNT, CDR2 YYREEE (reference sequence). CDR3 DNA: TGTGCCAGCAGCCCGACAGGGTCAAGAGGCTACACCTTC. Translated, it gives CASSPTGSRGYTF. Full variable domain (outside the CDR3, taken from reference TRBV5-4 and TRBJ1-2): ETGVTQSPTHLIKTRGQQVTLRCSSQSGHNTVSWYQQALGQGPQFIFQYYREEENGRGNFPPRFSGLQFPNYSSELNVNALELDDSALYLCASSPTGSRGYTFGSGTRLTVV.

This clone has a handful of counts. CDR3 sequence: CASSLGTVREKLFF. The CDR3 nucleotides are TGTGCCAGCAGCCTGGGGACAGTACGTGAAAAACTGTTTTTT. This chain links TRBV7-9 with TRBJ1-4; 7 positions match TRBD1. CDR1 and CDR2 from the germline V gene are SEHNR and FQNEAQ (reference sequence). There are 14 residues in the CDR3. V shed 5 bases, J shed 7 bases, and the junction held 7 bases outside the gene matches.

This clone occurred many times. This chain uses TRBV7-9 with TRBJ2-7, with D perhaps matching TRBD1 (6 bases). The CDR3 is 13 residues long. The V end lost 5 bases, the J end lost 3 bases, and 11 bases lay between the germline ends. The V gene's germline CDR1 is SEHNR and CDR2 FQNEAQ (reference sequence). The CDR3 is CASSTTGNYEQYF. DNA for the CDR3: TGTGCCAGCAGCACTACAGGGAACTACGAGCAGTACTTC.

This clone was seen only a few times. The V gene is TRBV7-9, the J gene TRBJ1-1; D gene unclear. The CDR3 is 13 amino acids. The V and J ends lost 5 bases and 5 bases respectively, with 12 bases between them. Germline loops: CDR1 SEHNR, CDR2 FQNEAQ (reference sequence). The CDR3 reads CASSGQEGTEAFF. CDR3 sequence (DNA): TGTGCCAGCAGCGGCCAGGAGGGTACTGAAGCTTTCTTT.

Remarks on this clone: Its ends do not fully match the called genes, so a read error is possible. The sample has other DNA sequences that encode this CDR3 too. CDR3 in amino acids: CASSVGGTGGPAADTQYF. The CDR3 region has the DNA TGTGCCAGTAGCGTAGGTGGGACAGGGGGTCCAGCGGCAGATACGCAGTATTTT. The chain has TRBV9 and TRBJ2-3; 11 bases are shared with TRBD1. The CDR3 covers 18 residues. The germline V gene has CDR1 SGDLS and CDR2 YYNGEE.

The J gene is TRBJ2-5, the V gene TRBV10-2; the match to TRBD2 covers 12 bases. Trimming cost V 4 bases and J 8 bases; bases outside gene matches: 8. The CDR3 has 15 amino acids. The V gene's germline CDR1 is WSHSY and CDR2 SAAADI. This CDR3 reads CASSASSGRAGTQYF. The CDR3 region has the DNA TGCGCCAGCAGTGCCTCTAGCGGGAGGGCCGGAACCCAGTACTTC.

On this clone: The limits of the CDR3 on the DNA are not certain, so only TCRdb's listed CDR3 is given. This chain links TRBV12-5 with TRBJ2-7; the D call of TRBD2 is as the table states it, not checked on the DNA. The CDR3 has 15 amino acids, counting both end residues. Germline CDR1 and CDR2: LGHNT and FRNRAP. CDR3: CASGLGTGSLGEQYF.

A few counts support this clone. The chain uses TRBV5-1 and TRBJ1-1; D perhaps matches TRBD1 (5 bases). The CDR3 runs to 13 residues. The germline V gene encodes CDR1 SGHRS and CDR2 YFSETQ. Between the trimmed V and J ends, which lost 4 bases and 5 bases, there was a span of 12 bases. CDR3 DNA sequence: TGCGCCAGCAGCCTTGGGGGGGAGACTGAAGCTTTCTTT. Translated, it gives CASSLGGETEAFF.